This T cell receptor beta chain emerged from a study of blood T cells in healthy people across ages. This clonotype turned up a few times. The use of a sample-barcoded 5' primer and a J-beta primer mix characterized a second PCR of roughly 7 to 12 cycles. TCRdb independently ran MiXCR on the 5' RACE reads; one entry per CDR3 protein. The profile shows approximately 940,000 distinct CDR3 sequences, about 44% of them singletons. There are 13 residues in the CDR3. Trimming stripped 3 bases from V and 2 bases from J, with 9 bases between. The germline CDR1 and CDR2 sequences are SQVTM and ANQGSEA. The receptor was derived from a young man in good health. This chain joins TRBV29-1 and TRBJ2-3; maybe TRBD2 (6 bases). What was sequenced was blood. This CDR3 is CSVDGGPTDTQYF. The CDR3 DNA follows: TGCAGCGTTGACGGGGGTCCCACAGATACGCAGTATTTT.